This T cell receptor gamma chain stems from a study of intestinal T cells in coeliac disease. Study at large: TRG cohort coeliac patients averaged about 17 years; controls averaged around 50.

Genomic DNA came from ten approximately 5.2-µm formalin-fixed paraffin-embedded scrolls per case. Surplus diagnostic duodenal biopsies, formalin-fixed and paraffin-embedded, were fully anonymised and used. Germline V gene lookup returns CDR1 VENAVY and CDR2 YDSYNSRV. With V trimmed by 6 bases and J by 5 bases, 18 bases remained unmatched. This CDR3 is 17 amino acids long. About this clone itself: What it binds is unknown.

LymphoTrack primers amplified TRG sequences from 200 ng of biopsy DNA. TCRdb processed the multiplex PCR reads again with the CATT caller. This table has several hundred gamma-chain clones, approximately 57% appearing once. Findings of the study overall: PCR duplicates were indistinguishable from repeated CDR3 amino acid sequences.

The specimen sequenced was a duodenal biopsy. The TCR sequence derives from a human donor with celiac disease. This chain connects TRGV8 to TRGJP1. CDR3 sequence (DNA): TGTGCCACCTGGCCCCTAAAGGATGGGCCAACTGGTTGGTTCAAGATATTT. It encodes CATWPLKDGPTGWFKIF.